This T cell receptor (beta chain) was retrieved from a study of post-analysis software for immune sequencing data. Study-level background: Relapsing-remitting, secondary progressive and progressive-relapsing courses of multiple sclerosis were included. Findings of the study overall: Those samples that were prepared in the same batch co-clustered strongly by F measure. Elevated frequency relative to controls characterized several TRBV segments in patients, TRBV5-6, TRBV5-1 and TRBV20-1 among them. Significantly lower normalized Chao1 diversity was found in patients with multiple sclerosis relative to controls.

TCR beta cDNA libraries included unique molecular identifiers. Each sample of about 0.95 to 11 million input T cells yielded roughly 500,000 cDNA molecules, so each molecule approximated one T cell. Each CDR3 protein is one row after TCRdb ran MiXCR on the PCR reads. The profile shows about 820,000 distinct CDR3 sequences, roughly 58% of them singletons. The CDR3 has 18 amino acids, counting both end residues. As to this clonotype: Its specificity is not known. The limits of the CDR3 on the DNA are not certain, so only TCRdb's listed CDR3 is given.

This TCR was sampled from a girl aged 5-17 years with multiple sclerosis. Sample: blood. The chain employs TRBV21-1 and TRBJ2-7. TRBV21-1 is described as a pseudogene. The CDR3 loop is CASSKGSIGYLCSYEQYF.